One and the same sample provided the 11 T cell receptor beta chains below, sequenced in a study of blood T cells in healthy people across ages. A second about 7 to 11 cycle PCR used barcoded and J-beta primers. TCRdb used MiXCR to reprocess the 5' RACE reads, holding one entry per CDR3 protein. The profile shows roughly 1 million distinct CDR3 sequences, around 27% of them singletons. These data also formed part of another study, on T cells of mothers and their children.

The sample was blood. The receptors derive from a girl aged 2-10 years in good health.

The chain has TRBV11-2 and TRBJ1-1; D gene unclear. Germline CDR1 is SGHAT and CDR2 is FQNNGV. Trimming took off 1 base at V and 4 bases at J, with 22 bases between the two ends. The CDR3 contains 18 residues. CDR3 region: CASSLAAFTQEAGTEAFF. The CDR3 DNA reads TGTGCCAGCAGCTTAGCCGCCTTCACCCAAGAAGCAGGCACTGAAGCTTTCTTT.

The sample holds a few counts of this clonotype. V usage is TRBV5-1 and J usage is TRBJ2-5; D is ambiguous. The CDR3 covers 14 residues. From germline, CDR1 is SGHRS and CDR2 YFSETQ. The ends were cut back, 0 bases at V and 2 bases at J, with 8 bases in the middle. The CDR3 DNA reads as TGCGCCAGCAGCTTGGAGCACGGACAAGAGACCCAGTACTTC. Encoded protein: CASSLEHGQETQYF.

This clonotype has just a few counts. The V gene is TRBV10-2, the J gene TRBJ2-1, with a possible D match to TRBD2 (6 bases). Per germline, CDR1 WSHSY and CDR2 SAAADI. This CDR3 has 16 amino acids. V lost 1 base and J lost 2, with 12 bases in between. The chain's CDR3 is CASSEFTGVTYNEQFF. The CDR3 nucleotides read TGCGCCAGCAGTGAGTTTACGGGGGTAACCTACAATGAGCAGTTCTTC.

This clonotype came up a few times. The chain is built from TRBV6-6 and TRBJ2-7; D may be TRBD1 or TRBD2 (5 bases each). Per germline, CDR1 MNHNY and CDR2 SVGAGI (reference sequence). The CDR3 loop spans 14 amino acids. The ends were cut back, 7 bases at V and 4 bases at J, with 17 bases in the middle. Here the CDR3 reads CASTVAGTAYEQYF. CDR3 nucleotides: TGTGCCAGCACAGTGGCCGGGACCGCATACGAGCAGTACTTC.

This rearrangement joins TRBV12-3 or TRBV12-4 to TRBJ1-2; D might be TRBD1 (6 bases). V lost 5 bases to trimming and J lost 5 bases, with 9 bases between them. CDR3 length: 12 residues. The CDR3: CASSGQLYGYTF. In nucleotides, the CDR3 is TGTGCCAGCAGTGGACAGCTTTATGGCTACACCTTC.

This clonotype has a handful of counts. This chain uses TRBV10-3 with TRBJ2-5, with 8 bases aligning to TRBD1. The end of the DNA is better explained by TRBJ2-7, so the J call may be wrong. The CDR3 totals 14 residues. Germline V lookup: CDR1 ENHRY, CDR2 SYGVKD. The CDR3 DNA reads as TGTGCCATCAGAGAAGGACAGGGACCCTACGAGCAGTACTTC. Its translation is CAIREGQGPYEQYF.

This clonotype was detected only a few times. The chain combines TRBV5-1 with TRBJ2-5; D unresolved. The end of the DNA is better explained by TRBJ2-7, so the J call may be wrong. The germline gives CDR1 SGHRS, CDR2 YFSETQ. CDR3 size: 15 residues. The CDR3 reads CASSLTALDGYEQYF. As DNA, the CDR3 is TGCGCCAGCAGCTTGACCGCTTTAGACGGGTACGAGCAGTACTTC.

This clonotype was seen a few times. The chain combines TRBV11-2 with TRBJ1-6, with 10 bases fitting TRBD1. The CDR3 sequence is 14 residues long. Unmatched junction bases numbered 3, after V lost 4 bases and J lost 9 bases. CDR1 and CDR2 from the germline V gene are SGHAT and FQNNGV. The CDR3 nucleotides read TGTGCCAGCAGCTCCGGGACAGGGGCTTCACCCCTCCACTTT. Translating it yields CASSSGTGASPLHF.

This clonotype was recorded a few times. V is TRBV29-1 and J is TRBJ2-1; no firm D call. V was pared by 5 bases and J by 2 bases, with 16 bases between. CDR1 and CDR2 from the germline V gene are SQVTM and ANQGSEA. The CDR3 extends over 15 amino acids. This CDR3 is CSVLNFTLAYNEQFF. CDR3 nucleotides: TGCAGCGTTCTGAATTTCACTTTAGCCTACAATGAGCAGTTCTTC.

The table lists this clonotype with a count of one. V usage is TRBV28 and J usage is TRBJ2-3; D ambiguous. Looked up from germline, CDR1 is MDHEN and CDR2 is SYDVKM. CDR3 size: 16 residues. The V gene lost 1 base and the J gene lost 2 bases, with 13 bases spanning the gap. CDR3 sequence: CASSLFPEDTTDTQYF. DNA for the CDR3: TGTGCCAGCAGTTTATTCCCCGAGGATACCACAGATACGCAGTATTTT.

This chain uses TRBV29-1 with TRBJ2-7, with D perhaps being TRBD1 or TRBD2 (5 bases each). Trimming took off 4 bases at V and 0 bases at J, with 13 bases between the two ends. The CDR3 loop spans 14 amino acids. The germline gives CDR1 SQVTM, CDR2 ANQGSEA. CDR3 nucleotides: TGCAGCGTTGGGTGGGGGAGCGGCTCCTACGAGCAGTACTTC. Amino acid sequence: CSVGWGSGSYEQYF.